This TCR beta chain appears in the sequencing data of a study of T cell repertoires in cytomegalovirus infection. For the study at large: Public TCR beta signatures indicated both CMV infection and matching HLA type. Findings and limits, study-wide: The ex vivo response was dominated by HLA-C-restricted CMV-specific TCR beta clonotypes. Public TCR beta family frequency separated CMV-and-HLA carriers, including in an independent cohort.

This CDR3 region has 15 residues. The ends were cut back, 6 bases at V and 7 bases at J, with 19 bases in the middle. Germline CDR1 is SGHAT and CDR2 is FQNNGV. TCRdb used MiXCR to reprocess the reads, holding one entry per CDR3 protein. The sample has approximately 240,000 distinct CDR3 sequences; about 12% are singletons. There are many counts of this clonotype. Antigen unknown. The TCR was taken from a human donor in good health (CMV status not recorded). Some clones in this sample may be carry-over from other donors' samples. Sequenced material: PBMCs. V and J are TRBV11-2 and TRBJ2-1; D unclear. The DNA of the CDR3 is TGTGCCAGCAGTGTAATCCGGCCGGGTGTAAATGAGCAGTTCTTC. It specifies CASSVIRPGVNEQFF.